The rows below give T cell receptor beta chains drawn from one sample of a study of blood T cells in healthy people across ages. TCRdb fed the 5' RACE reads into MiXCR, producing one record per CDR3 protein. The data contain over 1.5 million distinct CDR3 sequences, about 49% of them singletons. Source material: blood. The source is a woman between 35 and 50 years old in good health. Both conserved end residues are part of each CDR3. Fields, in order: D gene, J gene, V gene, clone size, CDR3 protein, CDR3 DNA. A D gene is named only where the DNA matches it firmly. Only some rows state a clone size, as once, few, many or a class for expanded clones.

>-|TRBJ2-6|TRBV7-2|-
CASSLQRGANVLTF
TGTGCCAGCAGCCTCCAACGGGGGGCCAACGTCCTGACTTTC
>-|TRBJ2-1|TRBV6-2/TRBV6-3|few
CASRGSGGLNNEQFF
TGTGCCAGCAGAGGTTCGGGGGGCCTTAACAATGAGCAGTTCTTC
>TRBD1|TRBJ1-2|TRBV29-1|-
CSVTDRGDGYTF
TGCAGCGTTACCGACAGGGGAGATGGCTACACCTTC
>-|TRBJ1-1|TRBV6-5|-
CASSYPGGAMASNTEAFF
TGTGCCAGCAGTTACCCTGGCGGGGCAATGGCTTCGAACACTGAAGCTTTCTTT
>TRBD2|TRBJ2-5|TRBV25-1|few
CASSFVEGGQETQYF
TGTGCCAGCAGTTTTGTGGAGGGAGGGCAAGAGACCCAGTACTTC
>-|TRBJ2-1|TRBV6-1|few
CASSPQRGPSSYNEQFF
TGTGCCAGCAGCCCCCAACGGGGGCCTAGCTCCTACAATGAGCAGTTCTTC
>TRBD1|TRBJ2-3|TRBV14|-
CASSQRDRRADTQYF
TGTGCCAGCAGCCAAAGGGACAGACGAGCAGATACGCAGTATTTT
>-|TRBJ1-5|TRBV3-1|-
CASSFPQQSFLRGGRQPQHF
TGTGCCAGCAGCTTCCCCCAGCAGTCTTTTCTTCGGGGAGGAAGGCAGCCCCAGCATTTT
>TRBD1|TRBJ2-7|TRBV20-1|few
CSARDGGQGYEQYF
TGCAGTGCTAGAGATGGGGGACAGGGCTACGAGCAGTACTTC
>-|TRBJ2-7|TRBV2|once
CASSESEIGYEQYF
TGTGCCAGCAGTGAGTCGGAGATTGGCTACGAGCAGTACTTC
>TRBD1|TRBJ1-6|TRBV7-9|-
CASSWDRGHNSPLHF
TGTGCCAGCAGCTGGGACAGGGGGCATAATTCACCCCTCCACTTT
>-|TRBJ1-2|TRBV4-2|-
CASSQDKAGAYGYTF
TGTGCCAGCAGCCAAGATAAGGCAGGGGCCTATGGCTACACCTTC
>TRBD2|TRBJ2-3|TRBV20-1|-
CSAKAGATDTQYF
TGCAGTGCTAAAGCGGGAGCCACAGATACGCAGTATTTT
>-|TRBJ1-1|TRBV24-1|-
CATSDSGGILNTEAFF
TGTGCCACCAGTGATAGCGGGGGGATACTGAACACTGAAGCTTTCTTT
>-|TRBJ1-2|TRBV29-1|few
CSVVGQVGRHGGYTF
TGCAGCGTTGTTGGGCAGGTGGGGCGGCACGGCGGCTACACCTTC
>-|TRBJ2-2|TRBV12-3/TRBV12-4|-
CASERAGGGELFF
TGTGCCTCCGAGCGGGCCGGCGGCGGGGAGCTGTTTTTT
>-|TRBJ1-6|TRBV28|once
CASIGQRNSPLHF
TGTGCCAGCATCGGACAGCGAAATTCACCCCTCCACTTT
>TRBD2|TRBJ2-5|TRBV7-3|-
CASSLSGGVQETQYF
TGTGCCAGCAGCTTGAGCGGGGGAGTCCAAGAGACCCAGTACTTC
>-|TRBJ1-1|TRBV5-4|-
CASSRITGRLDTEAFF
TGTGCCAGCAGCCGGATAACAGGGCGGTTAGACACTGAAGCTTTCTTT
>TRBD1|TRBJ2-7|TRBV20-1|few
CSAGGSPHEQYF
TGCAGCGCAGGGGGATCCCCTCACGAGCAGTACTTC
>TRBD1|TRBJ2-5|TRBV5-1|-
CASKYRGLISGETQYF
TGCGCCAGCAAATACAGGGGGCTCATTTCTGGAGAGACCCAGTACTTC
>TRBD2|TRBJ2-5|TRBV5-5|-
CASSLSIGGYVQYF
TGTGCCAGCAGCTTATCAATCGGGGGGTACGTGCAGTACTTC
>TRBD1|TRBJ2-1|TRBV18|few
CASSPLGAGTGSHNEQFF
TGTGCCAGCTCACCACTGGGGGCCGGGACAGGGAGCCACAATGAGCAGTTCTTC
>-|TRBJ2-3|TRBV21-1|few
CASSNGVASGGSTDTQYF
TGTGCCAGCAGCAATGGGGTGGCTAGCGGGGGGTCCACAGATACGCAGTATTTT
>TRBD2|TRBJ2-4|TRBV5-1|few
CASSPRTGGAKNIQYF
TGCGCCAGCAGCCCAAGAACGGGGGGTGCCAAAAACATTCAGTACTTC
>-|TRBJ2-4|TRBV27|-
CASSFQGGIAKNIQYF
TGTGCCAGCAGTTTCCAGGGGGGTATAGCCAAAAACATTCAGTACTTC
>-|TRBJ1-4|TRBV12-3/TRBV12-4|-
CASSLFAFEKLFF
TGTGCCAGCAGTTTGTTCGCATTCGAAAAACTGTTTTTT
>-|TRBJ2-5|TRBV27|-
CASSGPASGETQYF
TGTGCCAGCAGTGGGCCTGCGTCGGGAGAGACCCAGTACTTC
>TRBD2|TRBJ2-1|TRBV20-1|-
CSAKSGGAVNEQFF
TGCAGTGCCAAAAGCGGGGGGGCCGTCAATGAGCAGTTCTTC
>-|TRBJ2-7|TRBV7-9|-
CASGRDIGTDEQYF
TGTGCCAGCGGGCGGGACATTGGGACGGACGAGCAGTACTTC
>TRBD2|TRBJ2-1|TRBV6-5|-
CASSPPGRGAYNEQFF
TGTGCCAGCAGCCCTCCCGGGCGGGGGGCCTACAATGAGCAGTTCTTC
>-|TRBJ2-1|TRBV5-6|-
CASSLAPMSYNEQFF
TGTGCCAGCAGCTTGGCACCGATGTCCTACAATGAGCAGTTCTTC
>-|TRBJ1-1|TRBV5-4|-
CASGGRNTEAFF
TGTGCCAGCGGGGGAAGGAACACTGAAGCTTTCTTT
>TRBD2|TRBJ2-5|TRBV29-1|many
CSVQGEGETQYF
TGCAGCGTGCAAGGGGAGGGGGAGACCCAGTACTTC
>-|TRBJ2-5|TRBV20-1|few
CSARAPGSRWETQYF
TGCAGTGCTAGGGCGCCGGGCTCAAGGTGGGAGACCCAGTACTTC
>TRBD2|TRBJ2-1|TRBV11-2|-
CASSHVTSGGQQFF
TGTGCCAGCAGCCACGTCACTAGCGGGGGGCAGCAGTTCTTC